The clone carrying this T cell receptor beta chain was seen only once. Its antigen is unidentified. The data belong to a study of Tregs in tolerant kidney transplant recipients. Study observations and caveats: Biological reproducibility was not directly addressed, but technical replication error appeared minimal. Validation in larger populations is needed because few patients were studied. Activated donor B cell expansion appeared to reveal the most relevant donor-specific TCRbeta repertoire.

Thawed PBMCs were rested overnight at 37°C with approximately 190 IU/ml IL-2 before regulatory T cell sorting. Repertoires were generated with immunoSEQ multiplex PCR, while TCRdb's copy carries only in-frame clones and drops some. The profile covers fewer than 65,000 clones, with approximately 83% appearing a single time and 2.1% taken by the ten largest. The sample was Tregs from blood, taken before the transplant. This clonotype originated in a human donor who received a combined kidney and bone marrow transplant.

Here the CDR3 DNA reads TGTGCCAGCAGTGAAGCGGGTGGTAACTTCCTGCGGGTAGATACGCAGTATTTT. Its protein is CASSEAGGNFLRVDTQYF. The chain combines TRBV6-1 with TRBJ2-3; D may be TRBD2 (5 bases). CDR3 length: 18 residues. Trimming stripped 0 bases from V and 5 bases from J, with 21 bases between. Germline CDR1 reads MNHNS; CDR2 reads SASEGT.